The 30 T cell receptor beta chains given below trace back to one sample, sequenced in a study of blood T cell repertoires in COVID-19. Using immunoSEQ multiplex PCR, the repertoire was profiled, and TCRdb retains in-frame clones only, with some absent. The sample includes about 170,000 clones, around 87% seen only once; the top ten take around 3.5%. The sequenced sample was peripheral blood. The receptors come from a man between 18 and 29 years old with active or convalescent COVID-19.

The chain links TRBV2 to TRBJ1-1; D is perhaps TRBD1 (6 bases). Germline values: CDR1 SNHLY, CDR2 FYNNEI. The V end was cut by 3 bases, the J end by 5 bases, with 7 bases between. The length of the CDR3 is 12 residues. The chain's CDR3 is CASSEGATEAFF. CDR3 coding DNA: TGTGCCAGCAGTGAGGGGGCGACTGAAGCTTTCTTT. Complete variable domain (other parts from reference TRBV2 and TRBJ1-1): EPEVTQTPSHQVTQMGQEVILRCVPISNHLYFYWYRQILGQKVEFLVSFYNNEISEKSEIFDDQFSVERPDGSNFTLKIRSTKLEDSAMYFCASSEGATEAFFGQGTRLTVV.

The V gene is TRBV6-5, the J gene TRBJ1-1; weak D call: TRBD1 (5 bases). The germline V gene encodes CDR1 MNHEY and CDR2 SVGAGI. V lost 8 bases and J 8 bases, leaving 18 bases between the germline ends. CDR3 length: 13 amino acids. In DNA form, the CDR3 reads TGTGCCAGCTTTGTGCATATACGACAGGAAGCTTTCTTT. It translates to CASFVHIRQEAFF.

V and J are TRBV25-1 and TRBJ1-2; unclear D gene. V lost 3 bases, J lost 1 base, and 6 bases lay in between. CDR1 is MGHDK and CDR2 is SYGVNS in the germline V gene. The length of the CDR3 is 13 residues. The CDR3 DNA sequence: TGTGCCAGCAGTGATCCCAATAACTATGGCTACACCTTC. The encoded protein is CASSDPNNYGYTF.

The DNA for the CDR3 is TGTGCCAGCAGCGTGGCCCCTAGCACAGATACGCAGTATTTT. Its translation: CASSVAPSTDTQYF. The rearrangement links TRBV9 to TRBJ2-3; D uncertain. The CDR3 contains 14 residues. Trimming took off 2 bases at V and 0 bases at J, with 7 bases between the two ends. Germline CDR1 reads SGDLS; CDR2 reads YYNGEE.

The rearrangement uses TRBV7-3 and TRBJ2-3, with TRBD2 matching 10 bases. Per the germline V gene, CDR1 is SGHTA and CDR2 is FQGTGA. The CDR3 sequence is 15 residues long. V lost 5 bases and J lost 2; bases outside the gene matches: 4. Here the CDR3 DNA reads TGTGCCAGCAGCGCCGGGACTAGCGTCACAGATACGCAGTATTTT. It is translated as CASSAGTSVTDTQYF.

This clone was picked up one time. CDR3 protein: CASSFTAGGVTDTQYF. CDR3 in DNA: TGTGCCAGCAGCTTTACCGCGGGGGGCGTAACAGATACGCAGTATTTT. The rearrangement uses TRBV11-2 and TRBJ2-3, with 8 bases fitting TRBD2. From germline, CDR1 is SGHAT and CDR2 FQNNGV. This CDR3 contains 16 residues. Trimming at V came to 3 bases and at J to 3 bases, leaving 8 bases not matched to a gene.

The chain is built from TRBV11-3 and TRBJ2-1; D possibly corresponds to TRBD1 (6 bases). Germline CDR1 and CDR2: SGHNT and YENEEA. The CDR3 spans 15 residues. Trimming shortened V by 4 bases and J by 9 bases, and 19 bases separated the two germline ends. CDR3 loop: CASSSETGTSFEQFF. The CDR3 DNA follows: TGTGCCAGCAGCTCAGAGACAGGAACCAGCTTTGAGCAGTTCTTC.

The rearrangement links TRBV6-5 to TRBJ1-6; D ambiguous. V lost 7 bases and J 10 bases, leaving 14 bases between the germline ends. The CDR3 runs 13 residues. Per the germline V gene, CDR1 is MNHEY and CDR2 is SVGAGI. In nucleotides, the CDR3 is TGTGCCAGCACACTCTTCCCCCAATCACCCCTCCACTTT. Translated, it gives CASTLFPQSPLHF.

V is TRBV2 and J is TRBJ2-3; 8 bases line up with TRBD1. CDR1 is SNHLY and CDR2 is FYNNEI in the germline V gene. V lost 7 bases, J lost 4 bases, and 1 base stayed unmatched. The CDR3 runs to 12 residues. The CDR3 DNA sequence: TGTGCCAGCAAGACAGGGGCAGATACGCAGTATTTT. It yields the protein CASKTGADTQYF.

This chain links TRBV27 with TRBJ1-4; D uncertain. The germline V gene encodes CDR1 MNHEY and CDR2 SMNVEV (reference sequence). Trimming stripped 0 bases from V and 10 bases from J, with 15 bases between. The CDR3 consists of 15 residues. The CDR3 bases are TGTGCCAGCAGTTTATCAAGGGCAGGAGAGGGAAAACTGTTTTTT. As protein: CASSLSRAGEGKLFF.

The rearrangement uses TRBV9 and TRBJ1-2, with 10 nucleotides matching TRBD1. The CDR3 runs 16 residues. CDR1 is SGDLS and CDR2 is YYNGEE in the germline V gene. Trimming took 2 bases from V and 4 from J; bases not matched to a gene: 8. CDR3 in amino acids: CASSVGTGVGGYGYTF. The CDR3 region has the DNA TGTGCCAGCAGCGTTGGGACAGGGGTCGGTGGCTATGGCTACACCTTC.

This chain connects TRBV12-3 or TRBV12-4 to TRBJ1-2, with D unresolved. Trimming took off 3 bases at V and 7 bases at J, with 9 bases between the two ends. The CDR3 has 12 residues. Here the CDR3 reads CASSFSERGYTF. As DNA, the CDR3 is TGTGCCAGCAGTTTCTCTGAGCGTGGCTACACCTTC.

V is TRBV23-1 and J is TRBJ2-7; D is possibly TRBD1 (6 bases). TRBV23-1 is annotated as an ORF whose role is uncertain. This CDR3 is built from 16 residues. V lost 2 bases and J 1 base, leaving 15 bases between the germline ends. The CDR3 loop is CASSQTRTARSYEQYV. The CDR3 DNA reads TGCGCCAGCAGTCAAACTCGGACAGCTAGATCCTACGAGCAGTACGTC.

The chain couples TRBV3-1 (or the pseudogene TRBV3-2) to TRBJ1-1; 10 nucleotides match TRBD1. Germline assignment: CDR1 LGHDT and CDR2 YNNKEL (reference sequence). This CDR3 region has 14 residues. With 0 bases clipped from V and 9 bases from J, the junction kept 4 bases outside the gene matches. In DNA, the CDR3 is TGTGCCAGCAGCCAAGAGGAGGGACAGGGGAAAGCTTTCTTT. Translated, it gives CASSQEEGQGKAFF.

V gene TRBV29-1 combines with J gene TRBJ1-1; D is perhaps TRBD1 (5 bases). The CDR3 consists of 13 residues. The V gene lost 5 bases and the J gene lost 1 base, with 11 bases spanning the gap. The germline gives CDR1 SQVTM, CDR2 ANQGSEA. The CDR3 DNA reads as TGCAGCGTTCGTGGCAGGGCGAACACTGAAGCTTTCTTT. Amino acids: CSVRGRANTEAFF.

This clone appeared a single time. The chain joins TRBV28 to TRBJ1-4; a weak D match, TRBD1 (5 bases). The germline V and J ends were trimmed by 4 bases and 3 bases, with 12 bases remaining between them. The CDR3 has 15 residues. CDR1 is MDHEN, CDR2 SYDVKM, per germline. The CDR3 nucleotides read TGTGCCAGCAGTTCTGGCGGACAAGCTAATGAAAAACTGTTTTTT. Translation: CASSSGGQANEKLFF.

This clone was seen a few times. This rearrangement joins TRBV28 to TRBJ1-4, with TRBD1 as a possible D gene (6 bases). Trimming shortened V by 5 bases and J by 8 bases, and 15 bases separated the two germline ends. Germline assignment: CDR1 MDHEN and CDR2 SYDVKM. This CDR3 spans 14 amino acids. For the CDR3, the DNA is TGTGCCAGCAGTATACCACGGGACATAGAAAAACTGTTTTTT. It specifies CASSIPRDIEKLFF.

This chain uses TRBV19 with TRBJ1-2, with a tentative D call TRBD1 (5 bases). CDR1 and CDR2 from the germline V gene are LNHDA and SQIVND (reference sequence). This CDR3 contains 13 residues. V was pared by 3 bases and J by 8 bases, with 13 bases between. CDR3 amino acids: CASSMGGKGGYTF. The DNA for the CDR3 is TGTGCCAGTAGTATGGGGGGTAAGGGCGGCTACACCTTC.

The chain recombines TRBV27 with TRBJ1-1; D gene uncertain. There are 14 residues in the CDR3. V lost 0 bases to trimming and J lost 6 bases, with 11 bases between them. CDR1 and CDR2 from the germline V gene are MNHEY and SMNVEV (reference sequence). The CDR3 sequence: CASSLSGSRSEAFF. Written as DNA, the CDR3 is TGTGCCAGCAGTTTATCGGGCAGTAGGTCTGAAGCTTTCTTT.

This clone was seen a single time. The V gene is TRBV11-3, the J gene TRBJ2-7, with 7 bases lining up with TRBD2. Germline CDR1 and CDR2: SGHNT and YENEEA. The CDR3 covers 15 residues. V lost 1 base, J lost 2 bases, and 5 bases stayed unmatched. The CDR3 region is CASSLGAGTTYEQYF. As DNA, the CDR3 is TGTGCCAGCAGCTTAGGGGCCGGGACTACCTACGAGCAGTACTTC.

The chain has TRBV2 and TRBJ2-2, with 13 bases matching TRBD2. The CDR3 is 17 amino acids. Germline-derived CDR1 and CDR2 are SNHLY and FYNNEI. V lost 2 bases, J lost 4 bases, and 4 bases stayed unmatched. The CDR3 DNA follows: TGTGCCAGCAGTGAAACCGGACTAGCGGGAGTCACCGGGGAGCTGTTTTTT. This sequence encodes CASSETGLAGVTGELFF.

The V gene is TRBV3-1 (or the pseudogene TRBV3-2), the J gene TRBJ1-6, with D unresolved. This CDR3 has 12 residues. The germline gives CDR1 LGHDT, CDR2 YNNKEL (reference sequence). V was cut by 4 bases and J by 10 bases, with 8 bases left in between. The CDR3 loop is CASSPSRSPLHF. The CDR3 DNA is TGTGCCAGCAGCCCCTCGAGGTCACCCCTCCACTTT.

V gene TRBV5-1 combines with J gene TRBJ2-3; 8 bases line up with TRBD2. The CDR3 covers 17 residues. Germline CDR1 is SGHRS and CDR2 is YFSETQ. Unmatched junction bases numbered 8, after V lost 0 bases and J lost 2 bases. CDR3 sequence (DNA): TGCGCCAGCAGCTTGGCGCTCGGGAGGGGGGCCACAGATACGCAGTATTTT. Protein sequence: CASSLALGRGATDTQYF. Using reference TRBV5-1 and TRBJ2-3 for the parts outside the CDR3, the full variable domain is KAGVTQTPRYLIKTRGQQVTLSCSPISGHRSVSWYQQTPGQGLQFLFEYFSETQRNKGNFPGRFSGRQFSNSRSEMNVSTLELGDSALYLCASSLALGRGATDTQYFGPGTRLTVL.

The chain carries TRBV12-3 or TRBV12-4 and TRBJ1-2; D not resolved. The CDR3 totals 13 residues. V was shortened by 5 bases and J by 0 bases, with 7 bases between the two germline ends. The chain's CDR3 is CASSRGANYGYTF. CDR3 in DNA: TGTGCCAGCAGTCGAGGAGCTAACTATGGCTACACCTTC.

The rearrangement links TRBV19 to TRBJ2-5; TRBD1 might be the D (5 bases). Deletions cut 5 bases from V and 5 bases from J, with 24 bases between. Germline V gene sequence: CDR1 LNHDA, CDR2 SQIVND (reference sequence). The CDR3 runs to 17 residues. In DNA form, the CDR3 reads TGTGCCAGTAGTTTACCCTCGACAGAGCCCCGCCGGGAGACCCAGTACTTC. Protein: CASSLPSTEPRRETQYF.

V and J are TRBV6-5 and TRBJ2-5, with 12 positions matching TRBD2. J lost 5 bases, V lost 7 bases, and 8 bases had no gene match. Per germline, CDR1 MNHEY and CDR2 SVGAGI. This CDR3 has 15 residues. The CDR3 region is CASIRLAGDPETQYF. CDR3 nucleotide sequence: TGTGCCAGCATCCGACTAGCGGGGGACCCCGAGACCCAGTACTTC.

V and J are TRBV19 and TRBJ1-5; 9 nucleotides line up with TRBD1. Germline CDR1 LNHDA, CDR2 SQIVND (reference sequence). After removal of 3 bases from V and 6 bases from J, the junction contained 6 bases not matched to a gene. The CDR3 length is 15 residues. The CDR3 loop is CASSMYRGLGQPQHF. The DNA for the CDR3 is TGTGCCAGTAGTATGTACAGGGGGCTGGGTCAGCCCCAGCATTTT.

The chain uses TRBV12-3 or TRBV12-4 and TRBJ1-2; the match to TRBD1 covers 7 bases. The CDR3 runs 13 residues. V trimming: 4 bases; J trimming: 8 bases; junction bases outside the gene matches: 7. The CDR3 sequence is CASSWTGVIGYTF. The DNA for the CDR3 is TGTGCCAGCAGTTGGACAGGAGTAATCGGCTACACCTTC.

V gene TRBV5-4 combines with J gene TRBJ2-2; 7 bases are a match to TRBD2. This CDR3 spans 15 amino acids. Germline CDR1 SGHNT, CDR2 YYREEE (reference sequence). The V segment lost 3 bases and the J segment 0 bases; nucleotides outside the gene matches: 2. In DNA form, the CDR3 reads TGTGCCAGCAGCTGGGGGGGTGCGAACACCGGGGAGCTGTTTTTT. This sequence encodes CASSWGGANTGELFF.

The CDR3 coding sequence is TGTGCCAGCAGCTTAAGTCTAGCGGGCACCTACAATGAGCAGTTCTTC. It encodes CASSLSLAGTYNEQFF. The chain carries TRBV7-9 and TRBJ2-1; 8 bases map to TRBD2. The CDR3 spans 16 residues. V dropped 2 bases and J dropped 2; count of bases not matched to a gene: 5. Germline CDR1 is SEHNR and CDR2 is FQNEAQ (reference sequence).